The rows below give T cell receptor beta chains drawn from one sample of a study of cytomegalovirus exposure and HLA in healthy donors. The protocol was immunoSEQ multiplex PCR, while the TCRdb copy is restricted to in-frame clones and leaves out a portion. The sample has about 110,000 clones, around 74% seen once. Input material: PBMCs. The receptor source for this set is a man aged 40-55 years in good health and CMV-seronegative. Both conserved end residues are part of each CDR3. The order of the fields is CDR3 DNA, CDR3 protein, J gene, clone size, D gene, V gene. D genes are given only for firm matches. A row's size may be missing; if present it is once, few, many or a size class.

DNA: TGTGCCAGCAGTTCACAGTGGCCACGAGACGAGCAGTACTTC
CDR3: CASSSQWPRDEQYF
J: TRBJ2-7
size: NA
D: NA
V: TRBV6-5

DNA: TGTGCCAGTAGTAGTACTGGGGCCAACGTCCTGACTTTC
CDR3: CASSSTGANVLTF
J: TRBJ2-6
size: NA
D: NA
V: TRBV19

DNA: TGTGCCAGCAGCTGGCCGGGGGCAGATACGCAGTATTTT
CDR3: CASSWPGADTQYF
J: TRBJ2-3
size: NA
D: NA
V: TRBV2

DNA: TGTGCCAGCAGCCGGGCAGATACGCAGTATTTT
CDR3: CASSRADTQYF
J: TRBJ2-3
size: NA
D: NA
V: TRBV2

DNA: TGTGCCAGCAGCCCACAGGGGCACCTAGCCAAAAACATTCAGTACTTC
CDR3: CASSPQGHLAKNIQYF
J: TRBJ2-4
size: few
D: TRBD1
V: TRBV13

DNA: TGCGCCAGCAGCCCTTACTCTGGAAACACCATATATTTT
CDR3: CASSPYSGNTIYF
J: TRBJ1-3
size: once
D: NA
V: TRBV5-1

DNA: TGTGCCAGCAGTGTAGCGGGAGGCCGCTACAATGAGCAGTTCTTC
CDR3: CASSVAGGRYNEQFF
J: TRBJ2-1
size: NA
D: TRBD2
V: TRBV2

DNA: TGTGCCAGCAGCTTATTAAGGGGGACCTACAATGAGCAGTTCTTC
CDR3: CASSLLRGTYNEQFF
J: TRBJ2-1
size: NA
D: NA
V: TRBV11-2

DNA: TGTGCCATCAACGACAGGGAAGGCGCCTACGAGCAGTACTTC
CDR3: CAINDREGAYEQYF
J: TRBJ2-7
size: NA
D: TRBD1
V: TRBV10-3

DNA: TGTGCCAGCAGCTTAGCGAGGACAGATTACTATGGCTACACCTTC
CDR3: CASSLARTDYYGYTF
J: TRBJ1-2
size: NA
D: NA
V: TRBV7-2

DNA: TGTGCCAGCAGTCCCAGGGACAGGGAGGCCTACGAGCAGTACTTC
CDR3: CASSPRDREAYEQYF
J: TRBJ2-7
size: NA
D: TRBD1
V: TRBV6-8

DNA: TGTGCCAGCAGCTTAGTACTAGGGGAGGTTGAGCAGTTCTTC
CDR3: CASSLVLGEVEQFF
J: TRBJ2-1
size: NA
D: NA
V: TRBV7-9

DNA: TGTGCCAGCAGTTTTTTGGGTTACGGGGGGTACAATGAGCAGTTCTTC
CDR3: CASSFLGYGGYNEQFF
J: TRBJ2-1
size: NA
D: TRBD2
V: TRBV28

DNA: TGTGCCAGCAGGACTAGCTCGACAGAGACCCAGTACTTC
CDR3: CASRTSSTETQYF
J: TRBJ2-5
size: NA
D: TRBD2
V: TRBV4-2

DNA: TGTGCCAGTTTAGGGACAACCTACGAGCAGTACTTC
CDR3: CASLGTTYEQYF
J: TRBJ2-7
size: NA
D: NA
V: TRBV9

DNA: TGTGCCAGCAGCTCGCGACTAAGCGGGGGGGCCCACGAGCAGTACTTC
CDR3: CASSSRLSGGAHEQYF
J: TRBJ2-7
size: NA
D: TRBD2
V: TRBV7-8

DNA: TGTGCCAGCCAGGGGCCAACCTACGAGCAGTACTTC
CDR3: CASQGPTYEQYF
J: TRBJ2-7
size: NA
D: NA
V: TRBV27

DNA: TGTGCCAGCAGAGAAGGTCCAGGTCCCTACAATGAGCAGTTCTTC
CDR3: CASREGPGPYNEQFF
J: TRBJ2-1
size: NA
D: NA
V: TRBV6-1

DNA: TGCGCCAGCAGCTTGCTTTCAACTAATGAAAAACTGTTTTTT
CDR3: CASSLLSTNEKLFF
J: TRBJ1-4
size: NA
D: NA
V: TRBV5-1

DNA: TGTGCCAGCAGTGGGCAGTTCGGAGCTTTCTTT
CDR3: CASSGQFGAFF
J: TRBJ1-1
size: NA
D: NA
V: TRBV28

DNA: TGCGCCAGCAGCCCACAGCACTCGAACAATGAGCAGTTCTTC
CDR3: CASSPQHSNNEQFF
J: TRBJ2-1
size: NA
D: NA
V: TRBV4-1

DNA: TGCGCCAGCACCCGGTCGTTGAGACAGGCGAACACCGGGGAGCTGTTTTTT
CDR3: CASTRSLRQANTGELFF
J: TRBJ2-2
size: few
D: NA
V: TRBV5-1

DNA: TGCGCCAGCAGCCCGTCTAGCGGGGGGGTTGAGACCCAGTACTTC
CDR3: CASSPSSGGVETQYF
J: TRBJ2-5
size: NA
D: TRBD2
V: TRBV4-3

DNA: TGTGCCAGCATCCGGACAGGGGGCACTGAAGCTTTCTTT
CDR3: CASIRTGGTEAFF
J: TRBJ1-1
size: NA
D: TRBD1
V: TRBV28

DNA: TGCGCCAGCAGTCCCTACTCTGGAAACACCATATATTTT
CDR3: CASSPYSGNTIYF
J: TRBJ1-3
size: NA
D: NA
V: TRBV4-3

DNA: TGTGCCAGCAGCTCGGTAAGACAGGAACCTCGCACAGATACGCAGTATTTT
CDR3: CASSSVRQEPRTDTQYF
J: TRBJ2-3
size: NA
D: NA
V: TRBV5-5

DNA: TGTTCCAGCAGCGTGACGGACATCTATGGCTACACCTTC
CDR3: CSSSVTDIYGYTF
J: TRBJ1-2
size: NA
D: NA
V: TRBV7-9

DNA: TGTGCCAGCAGTGAGGAGGGGATAAGCTCTGGGGCCAACGTCCTGACTTTC
CDR3: CASSEEGISSGANVLTF
J: TRBJ2-6
size: NA
D: NA
V: TRBV25-1

DNA: TGTGCCAGCAAGGGCGGGGGGGGAGAGACCCAGTACTTC
CDR3: CASKGGGGETQYF
J: TRBJ2-5
size: NA
D: TRBD2
V: TRBV7-9

DNA: TGTGCCAGCTCCCCAGACAGGGGAGATCAGCCCCAGCATTTT
CDR3: CASSPDRGDQPQHF
J: TRBJ1-5
size: NA
D: TRBD1
V: TRBV18

DNA: TGTGCCAGCACCCAGACGGGGGGATACACTGAAGCTTTCTTT
CDR3: CASTQTGGYTEAFF
J: TRBJ1-1
size: few
D: NA
V: TRBV25-1

DNA: TGTGCCAGCAGTGGTGAGTCTAGCGGAACCTACAATGAGCAGTTCTTC
CDR3: CASSGESSGTYNEQFF
J: TRBJ2-1
size: NA
D: TRBD2
V: TRBV6-4

DNA: TGTGCCAGCAGCAAGGGGTCTCATTTTACTGAAGCTTTCTTT
CDR3: CASSKGSHFTEAFF
J: TRBJ1-1
size: few
D: NA
V: TRBV6-5

DNA: TGTGCCAGCAGCTTGGCCCCCAGTAGCAATCAGCCCCAGCATTTT
CDR3: CASSLAPSSNQPQHF
J: TRBJ1-5
size: few
D: NA
V: TRBV5-4

DNA: TGTGCCAGCAGCCCGAGGTTCATAGCCAAAAACATTCAGTACTTC
CDR3: CASSPRFIAKNIQYF
J: TRBJ2-4
size: NA
D: NA
V: TRBV11-2

DNA: TGTGCCAGCAGTTTTCGGGTGCGGGAGAAGCCCCAGCATTTT
CDR3: CASSFRVREKPQHF
J: TRBJ1-5
size: NA
D: NA
V: TRBV27

DNA: TGCGCCAGCAGCTTGGGCGGGGGGGAGACCCAGTACTTC
CDR3: CASSLGGGETQYF
J: TRBJ2-5
size: NA
D: TRBD2
V: TRBV5-1

DNA: TGTGCCAGTAGCCCGCTGGACTCCTCTGGAAACACCATATATTTT
CDR3: CASSPLDSSGNTIYF
J: TRBJ1-3
size: NA
D: NA
V: TRBV19

DNA: TGTGCCAGCAGCCGGATTATCGGGACAGGTTACAATGAGCAGTTCTTC
CDR3: CASSRIIGTGYNEQFF
J: TRBJ2-1
size: few
D: TRBD1
V: TRBV5-6

DNA: TGTGCCAGCAGCGACCTGCCGGGACTTATTGCCGAGCAGTACTTC
CDR3: CASSDLPGLIAEQYF
J: TRBJ2-7
size: NA
D: NA
V: TRBV6-1

DNA: TGTGCCAGCAGCGTAGTTCCTACAGGGGGGAACTATGGCTACACCTTC
CDR3: CASSVVPTGGNYGYTF
J: TRBJ1-2
size: once
D: TRBD1
V: TRBV9

DNA: TGTGCCAGCTCTATTACAGGGGTGAACACTGAAGCTTTCTTT
CDR3: CASSITGVNTEAFF
J: TRBJ1-1
size: NA
D: TRBD1
V: TRBV2